This T cell receptor (beta chain) came from a study of beta chain features in type 1 diabetes. V lost 4 bases and J lost 5, with 3 bases in between. This CDR3 is 11 amino acids long. Germline CDR1 is SNHLY and CDR2 is FYNNEI. As concerns this clone: The antigen remains undetermined. Other DNA sequences in this specimen translate into the identical CDR3.

Study-level points and caveats: Researchers caution that PCR might favor shorter templates, equally among patients and controls. Shorter TCRB CDR3s, moderately but significantly so, were found in Type 1 diabetes patients in all four CD4+ subsets.

Since all of the isolated RNA was reverse transcribed, expressed TCRB transcripts were what got sequenced. The protocol was immunoSEQ multiplex PCR, while the TCRdb copy is restricted to in-frame clones and leaves out a portion. The sample has about 700,000 clones; roughly an eighth are singletons. The source material was naive CD4+ T cells from blood. The genes are TRBV2 and TRBJ2-1; D gene unclear. The clonotype comes from a man aged 18 to 30 with type 1 diabetes. CDR3 sequence: CASSGHNEQFF. The CDR3 nucleotides read TGTGCCAGCAGTGGACACAATGAGCAGTTCTTC.